This T cell receptor (beta chain) was recorded in a study of blood T cell repertoires in COVID-19. The overall study: Samples taken during acute and convalescent COVID-19 were collected in the United States, Italy and Spain. T cells, B-cell-depleted T cells, or PBMCs supplied cDNA or gDNA.

V lost 4 bases, J lost 0 bases, and 8 bases stayed unmatched. The CDR3 loop spans 16 amino acids. The germline V gene encodes CDR1 SGDLS and CDR2 YYNGEE. In the original workflow: Nucleated cell number was recorded as an estimate derived from reference gene primer amplification. Some clones are missing from TCRdb's copy, which holds only in-frame ones; the method was immunoSEQ multiplex PCR. For V, J and clone size, that table is used; D and trimming come from the DNA. The data contain about 110,000 clones, 75% to 85% of them singletons. It was during active infection that Seattle patients were enrolled and then longitudinally followed.

The sequenced sample consisted of peripheral blood. The clonotype was recovered from a man older than 75 with COVID-19, enrolled during active disease. The chain joins TRBV9 to TRBJ2-3, with 7 bases aligning to TRBD2. The CDR3 loop is CASSLTLAASTDTQYF. CDR3 DNA sequence: TGTGCCAGCAGCCTTACCCTAGCGGCCAGCACAGATACGCAGTATTTT.